These 28 T cell receptor beta chains were sequenced from one sample in a study of blood T cell repertoires in COVID-19. Repertoires were generated with immunoSEQ multiplex PCR, while TCRdb's copy carries only in-frame clones and drops some. The repertoire holds under 50,000 clones, over 80% seen once, with 7.2% in the top ten. Material: peripheral blood. These receptors were collected from a human donor in a cohort sampled during active COVID-19.

This clone was counted between two and nine times. The chain is built from TRBV28 and TRBJ2-5; 8 nucleotides agree with TRBD1. Germline values: CDR1 MDHEN, CDR2 SYDVKM. V dropped 5 bases and J dropped 4; count of bases not matched to a gene: 12. The CDR3 loop spans 16 amino acids. The CDR3 DNA reads as TGTGCCAGCAGTCTACTTGGACAGGGAGGTCGAGAGACCCAGTACTTC. Translating gives CASSLLGQGGRETQYF.

The chain combines TRBV5-8 with TRBJ2-1; D possibly corresponds to TRBD1 (5 bases). Germline V gene lookup returns CDR1 SGHTS and CDR2 YDEGEE. V was pared by 3 bases and J by 3 bases, with 19 bases between. This CDR3 region has 17 residues. The DNA of the CDR3 is TGTGCCAGCAGCTCCCCCACTGGACATAGGAACTACAATGAGCAGTTCTTC. Protein sequence: CASSSPTGHRNYNEQFF.

The chain uses TRBV10-3 and TRBJ1-1, with 10 bases identical to TRBD1. With 5 bases clipped from V and 4 bases from J, the junction kept 4 bases outside the gene matches. CDR3 size: 14 residues. CDR1 and CDR2 (germline): ENHRY, SYGVKD. The CDR3: CAISRDRGVTEAFF. CDR3 nucleotide sequence: TGTGCCATCAGTCGGGACAGGGGAGTCACTGAAGCTTTCTTT.

V and J are TRBV11-3 and TRBJ2-1, with 7 bases lining up with TRBD2. The V segment lost 0 bases and the J segment 7 bases; nucleotides outside the gene matches: 3. The CDR3 is 14 amino acids. The germline gives CDR1 SGHNT, CDR2 YENEEA. In DNA form, the CDR3 reads TGTGCCAGCAGCTTAGAGGGAGGGGCTAATGAGCAGTTCTTC. This sequence encodes CASSLEGGANEQFF.

The chain is built from TRBV3-1 (or the pseudogene TRBV3-2) and TRBJ2-1; TRBD2 agrees at 8 bases. Losses at the gene ends were 0 bases for V and 14 bases for J; bases not matched to a gene: 15. Germline CDR1 is LGHDT and CDR2 is YNNKEL (reference sequence). This CDR3 has 16 amino acids. The CDR3 nucleotides are TGTGCCAGCAGCCAAGATCTGGTGACTAGCGAAAATTTGGAGTTCTTC. Translated, it gives CASSQDLVTSENLEFF.

The V call is TRBV28, the J call TRBJ2-2; the D gene is possibly TRBD2 (7 bases). The germline V gene encodes CDR1 MDHEN and CDR2 SYDVKM. Trimming stripped 5 bases from V and 6 bases from J, with 16 bases between. The length of the CDR3 is 15 residues. The CDR3 coding sequence is TGTGCCAGCAGTCCCCACGGGGGGCTCCCCGGGGAGCTGTTTTTT. Residues: CASSPHGGLPGELFF.

This clone was observed once. The rearrangement joins TRBV13 to TRBJ2-1, with 8 nucleotides matching TRBD1. The CDR3 runs to 12 residues. The trim removed 7 bases at V and 15 bases at J, leaving 11 bases unmatched. Per germline, CDR1 PRHDT and CDR2 FYEKMQ (reference sequence). The CDR3 region is CASTDGQGIPFF. The CDR3 DNA sequence: TGTGCCAGCACCGATGGACAGGGAATACCGTTCTTC.

The chain employs TRBV24-1 and TRBJ2-2; the match to TRBD2 covers 13 bases. The germline V gene has CDR1 KGHDR and CDR2 SFDVKD. Trimming at V came to 8 bases and at J to 2 bases, leaving 7 bases not matched to a gene. The CDR3 is 17 residues long. In nucleotides, the CDR3 is TGTGCCACCAAACCCGGGACTAGCGGGATAAACACCGGGGAGCTGTTTTTT. It codes for CATKPGTSGINTGELFF.

The CDR3 spells CAWSEASVTGELFF. For the CDR3, the DNA is TGTGCCTGGAGTGAGGCTAGCGTCACCGGGGAGCTGTTTTTT. The chain employs TRBV30 and TRBJ2-2, with a tentative D call TRBD2 (6 bases). Germline CDR1 reads GTSNPN; CDR2 reads SVGIG (reference sequence). The CDR3 has 14 amino acids. Trimming removed 1 base at V and 4 bases at J, with 10 bases between. The whole variable domain, filled in from reference TRBV30 and TRBJ2-2, reads SQTIHQWPATLVQPVGSPLSLECTVEGTSNPNLYWYRQAAGRGLQLLFYSVGIGQISSEVPQNLSASRPQDRQFILSSKKLLLSDSGFYLCAWSEASVTGELFFGEGSRLTVL.

Only one count was recorded for this clone. The rearrangement links TRBV29-1 to TRBJ1-5; D perhaps matches TRBD1 (5 bases). Germline V gene lookup returns CDR1 SQVTM and CDR2 ANQGSEA. V dropped 7 bases and J dropped 11 bases, with 21 bases sitting between them. This CDR3 has 13 residues. The CDR3 region is CSARLGGPGTQHF. The CDR3 bases are TGCAGCGCACGCCTCGGGGGACCCGGGACCCAGCATTTT.

The chain joins TRBV7-9 to TRBJ1-2; TRBD1 agrees at 7 bases. CDR1 and CDR2 from the germline V gene are SEHNR and FQNEAQ (reference sequence). J gave up 0 bases and V 2 bases, and 3 bases lay outside the gene matches. CDR3 size: 15 residues. The CDR3 region is CASSLRDSANYGYTF. The CDR3 coding sequence is TGTGCCAGCAGCTTAAGGGACAGTGCTAACTATGGCTACACCTTC.

This clone has only a few counts. The CDR3, as DNA: TGTGCCAGCAGCGTAGAAACAGGGTTTTTGGGTGAGCAGTTCTTC. Amino acids: CASSVETGFLGEQFF. The rearrangement links TRBV9 to TRBJ2-1, with D perhaps TRBD1 (6 bases). There are 15 residues in the CDR3. Per the germline V gene, CDR1 is SGDLS and CDR2 is YYNGEE. V lost 0 bases and J 9 bases, leaving 16 bases between the germline ends.

The V call is TRBV28, the J call TRBJ2-3; 10 nucleotides line up with TRBD2. J was trimmed by 6 bases and V by 5 bases; bases with no gene match: 17. The germline V gene encodes CDR1 MDHEN and CDR2 SYDVKM. CDR3 length: 18 residues. CDR3 residues: CASSPPKRASGSLDTQYF. Here the CDR3 DNA reads TGTGCCAGCAGTCCGCCGAAACGGGCTAGCGGGAGTTTGGATACGCAGTATTTT.

The CDR3 bases are TGTGCCAGCAGCCCGACGGGACAGTTGAACACTGAAGCTTTCTTT. Its translation: CASSPTGQLNTEAFF. This chain links TRBV5-4 with TRBJ1-1; 7 bases map to TRBD1. This CDR3 has 15 residues. V lost 4 bases, J lost 0 bases, and 6 bases stayed unmatched. CDR1 and CDR2 (germline): SGHNT, YYREEE (reference sequence).

V is TRBV14 and J is TRBJ2-7; TRBD1 agrees at 10 bases. The V segment lost 5 bases and the J segment 11 bases; nucleotides outside the gene matches: 18. The CDR3 extends over 16 amino acids. Germline-derived CDR1 and CDR2 are SGHDN and FVKESK. This CDR3 is CASSFLGIRDRGEEYF. For the CDR3, the DNA is TGTGCCAGCAGCTTCCTTGGCATTAGGGACAGGGGTGAGGAGTACTTC.

The rearrangement joins TRBV12-3 or TRBV12-4 to TRBJ1-6; no clear D. Trimming removed 3 bases at V and 9 bases at J, with 9 bases between. The CDR3 loop spans 13 amino acids. The CDR3 DNA reads TGTGCCAGCAGTTTGAGGGTAGCTTCACCCCTCCACTTT. Encoded protein: CASSLRVASPLHF.

This rearrangement joins TRBV10-2 to TRBJ2-1, with 7 bases that match TRBD1. The CDR3 is 12 amino acids. Germline CDR1 WSHSY, CDR2 SAAADI. After removal of 6 bases from V and 12 bases from J, the junction contained 8 bases not matched to a gene. The CDR3 DNA sequence: TGCGCCAGCAGACATGACAGGGCCCCGCAGTTCTTC. Translating it yields CASRHDRAPQFF.

V and J are TRBV28 and TRBJ1-1; 8 nucleotides align to TRBD1. The CDR3 spans 14 residues. From germline, CDR1 is MDHEN and CDR2 SYDVKM. V lost 6 bases and J lost 5; bases outside the gene matches: 8. The CDR3 reads CASRLTGEGTEAFF. In nucleotides, the CDR3 is TGTGCCAGCAGACTGACAGGGGAAGGTACTGAAGCTTTCTTT.

The DNA for the CDR3 is TGTGCCATCAGTGAAGGGACAGGCTCTGGAAACACCATATATTTT. Its protein is CAISEGTGSGNTIYF. This rearrangement joins TRBV10-3 to TRBJ1-3; TRBD1 matches 8 bases. The germline CDR1 and CDR2 sequences are ENHRY and SYGVKD. This CDR3 is built from 15 residues. The V gene end was trimmed by 3 bases and the J gene end by 0 bases; junction bases not matched to a gene: 1.

This clone was detected only once. The chain links TRBV7-9 to TRBJ2-5; TRBD2 is a possible D gene (6 bases). The germline V gene encodes CDR1 SEHNR and CDR2 FQNEAQ (reference sequence). CDR3 length: 13 amino acids. Trimming removed 6 bases from V and 5 bases from J, with 13 bases in between. The CDR3 protein is CASRVGGMETQYF. For the CDR3, the DNA is TGTGCCAGCAGAGTCGGGGGTATGGAGACCCAGTACTTC.

The CDR3 DNA follows: TGCAGCGTTCGAAGTGCGGGACTAGCGGCGTACGAGCAGTACTTC. This translates into CSVRSAGLAAYEQYF. The genes are TRBV29-1 and TRBJ2-7; 11 nucleotides align to TRBD2. The CDR3 sequence is 15 residues long. The germline gives CDR1 SQVTM, CDR2 ANQGSEA. The J segment lost 4 bases and the V segment lost 5 bases, leaving 10 bases of the junction unmatched.

The gene calls are TRBV10-3 and TRBJ1-4, with 9 bases that match TRBD1. Germline-derived CDR1 and CDR2 are ENHRY and SYGVKD. V lost 2 bases, J lost 8 bases, and 3 bases stayed unmatched. This CDR3 spans 14 amino acids. The CDR3 protein is CAISENRGLEKLFF. CDR3 sequence (DNA): TGTGCCATCAGTGAGAACAGGGGGCTGGAAAAACTGTTTTTT.

This rearrangement joins TRBV6-5 to TRBJ2-7; TRBD1 might be the D (6 bases). Germline V gene lookup returns CDR1 MNHEY and CDR2 SVGAGI. V was pared by 6 bases and J by 9 bases, with 21 bases between. The CDR3 is 14 residues long. This CDR3 is CASRFRDTDRGQYF. As DNA, the CDR3 is TGTGCCAGCAGATTCCGGGACACTGACCGCGGGCAGTACTTC.

The V gene is TRBV20-1, the J gene TRBJ2-3, with 10 bases identical to TRBD2. CDR3 length: 15 residues. Trimming cost V 6 bases and J 4 bases; bases outside gene matches: 10. Germline-derived CDR1 and CDR2 are DFQATT and SNEGSKA (reference sequence). For the CDR3, the DNA is TGCAGTGCAAGTGGTTCTAGCGGGAGTTCAGATACGCAGTATTTT. It specifies CSASGSSGSSDTQYF.

This rearrangement joins TRBV7-3 to TRBJ2-5, with TRBD2 matching over 15 bases. The CDR3 loop spans 17 amino acids. Per the germline V gene, CDR1 is SGHTA and CDR2 is FQGTGA. Germline trimming cut 5 bases from V and 3 bases from J; bases unmatched to any gene: 7. The CDR3 here is CASSPGLAGGPEETQYF. The CDR3 region has the DNA TGTGCCAGCAGCCCAGGACTAGCGGGAGGGCCAGAAGAGACCCAGTACTTC.

V usage is TRBV27 and J usage is TRBJ2-5; 8 bases align to TRBD2. Germline V gene data show CDR1 as MNHEY and CDR2 as SMNVEV (reference sequence). The CDR3 contains 14 residues. Unmatched junction bases numbered 2, after V lost 4 bases and J lost 1 base. CDR3 nucleotide sequence: TGTGCCAGCAGTTCGGGGGGGGCCCAAGAGACCCAGTACTTC. Protein sequence: CASSSGGAQETQYF.

The chain employs TRBV27 and TRBJ2-7; 14 bases fit TRBD2. The CDR3 is 16 amino acids. With 7 bases clipped from V and 4 bases from J, the junction kept 9 bases outside the gene matches. CDR1 MNHEY and CDR2 SMNVEV come from the germline V gene (reference sequence). The CDR3 reads CASTDRLAGGLYEQYF. Here the CDR3 DNA reads TGTGCCAGCACTGATAGACTAGCGGGGGGGCTGTACGAGCAGTACTTC.

This chain links TRBV28 with TRBJ2-1, with D unclear. The V gene's germline CDR1 is MDHEN and CDR2 SYDVKM. The V and J ends lost 4 bases and 10 bases respectively, with 8 bases between them. The CDR3 covers 11 residues. The CDR3 DNA is TGTGCCAGCAGTTACAACACCGAGCAGTTCTTC. Its translation is CASSYNTEQFF. The full variable domain, its missing parts supplied by reference TRBV28 and TRBJ2-1, is DVKVTQSSRYLVKRTGEKVFLECVQDMDHENMFWYRQDPGLGLRLIYFSYDVKMKEKGDIPEGYSVSREKKERFSLILESASTNQTSMYLCASSYNTEQFFGPGTRLTVL.